This TCR beta chain comes out of a study of blood T cell repertoires in COVID-19. The wider study: Donors in the United States, Italy and Spain gave samples during acute or convalescent COVID-19.

CDR1 is MGHRA, CDR2 YSYEKL, per germline. CDR3 length equals 14 residues. The ends lost 5 bases at V and 0 bases at J; junction bases unmatched: 1. How the authors handled the data: Reference gene primer amplification in the assay estimated nucleated cell counts. Repertoires were generated with immunoSEQ multiplex PCR, while TCRdb's copy carries only in-frame clones and drops some. V and J calls and clone size follow that table, whereas D and trimming were derived from the DNA. Of about 170,000 clones in the sample, approximately 92% were seen once. This receptor was taken from a woman in her fifties or sixties with acute or convalescent COVID-19. The chain carries TRBV4-1 and TRBJ1-5, with TRBD1 matching over 7 bases. Sequencing input: peripheral blood. CDR3 protein: CASSAGGSNQPQHF. The CDR3, as DNA: TGCGCCAGCAGCGCAGGGGGTAGCAATCAGCCCCAGCATTTT.